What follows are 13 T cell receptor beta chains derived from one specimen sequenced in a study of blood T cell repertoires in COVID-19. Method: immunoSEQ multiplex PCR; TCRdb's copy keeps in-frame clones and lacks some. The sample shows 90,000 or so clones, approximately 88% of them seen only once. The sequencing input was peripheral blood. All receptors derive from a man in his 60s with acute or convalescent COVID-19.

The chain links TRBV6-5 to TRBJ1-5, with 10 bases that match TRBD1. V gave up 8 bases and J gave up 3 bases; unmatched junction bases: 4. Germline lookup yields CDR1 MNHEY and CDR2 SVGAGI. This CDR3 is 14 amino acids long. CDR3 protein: CASGTGVYNQPQHF. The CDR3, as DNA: TGTGCCAGCGGGACAGGGGTCTACAATCAGCCCCAGCATTTT.

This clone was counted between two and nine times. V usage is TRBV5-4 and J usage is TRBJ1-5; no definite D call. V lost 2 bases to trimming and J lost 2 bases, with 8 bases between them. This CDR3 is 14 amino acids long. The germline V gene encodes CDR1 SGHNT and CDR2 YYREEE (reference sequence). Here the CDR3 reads CASSFGVGNQPQHF. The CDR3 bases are TGTGCCAGCAGCTTCGGGGTGGGCAATCAGCCCCAGCATTTT.

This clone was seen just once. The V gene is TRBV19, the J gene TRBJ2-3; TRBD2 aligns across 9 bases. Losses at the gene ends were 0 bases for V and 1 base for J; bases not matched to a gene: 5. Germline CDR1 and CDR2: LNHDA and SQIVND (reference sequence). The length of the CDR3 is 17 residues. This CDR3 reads CASSIDGVAGGTDTQYF. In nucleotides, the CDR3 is TGTGCCAGTAGTATAGATGGGGTAGCGGGAGGCACAGATACGCAGTATTTT.

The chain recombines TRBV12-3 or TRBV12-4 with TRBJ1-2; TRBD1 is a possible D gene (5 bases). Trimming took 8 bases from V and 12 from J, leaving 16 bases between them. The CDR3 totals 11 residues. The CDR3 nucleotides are TGTGCCAGCGGAAGGGACTTTAAACACACCTTC. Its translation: CASGRDFKHTF.

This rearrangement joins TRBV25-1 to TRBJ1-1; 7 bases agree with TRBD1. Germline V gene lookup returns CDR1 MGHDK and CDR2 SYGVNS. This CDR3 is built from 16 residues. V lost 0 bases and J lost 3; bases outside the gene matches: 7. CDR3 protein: CASSEYEGAQDTEAFF. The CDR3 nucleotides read TGTGCCAGCAGTGAATATGAGGGGGCGCAGGACACTGAAGCTTTCTTT.

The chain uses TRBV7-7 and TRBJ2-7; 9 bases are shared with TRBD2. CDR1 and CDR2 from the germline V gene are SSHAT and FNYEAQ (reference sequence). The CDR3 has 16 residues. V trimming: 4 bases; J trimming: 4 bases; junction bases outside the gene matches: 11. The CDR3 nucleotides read TGTGCCAGCAGCTATGGAGGTAGCGGGGGAGGGTACGAGCAGTACTTC. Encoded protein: CASSYGGSGGGYEQYF.

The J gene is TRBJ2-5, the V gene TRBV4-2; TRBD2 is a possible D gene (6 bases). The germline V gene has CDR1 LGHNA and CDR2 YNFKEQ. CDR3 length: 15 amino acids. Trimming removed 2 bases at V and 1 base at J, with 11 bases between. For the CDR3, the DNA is TGTGCCAGCAGCCAAATAAGTAGCGGCCAAGAGACCCAGTACTTC. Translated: CASSQISSGQETQYF.

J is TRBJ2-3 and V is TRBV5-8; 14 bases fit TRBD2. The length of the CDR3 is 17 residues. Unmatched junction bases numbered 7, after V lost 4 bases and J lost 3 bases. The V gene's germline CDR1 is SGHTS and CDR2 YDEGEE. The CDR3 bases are TGTGCCAGCAGCCAGGGACTAGCGGGAGTACGTACAGATACGCAGTATTTT. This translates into CASSQGLAGVRTDTQYF.

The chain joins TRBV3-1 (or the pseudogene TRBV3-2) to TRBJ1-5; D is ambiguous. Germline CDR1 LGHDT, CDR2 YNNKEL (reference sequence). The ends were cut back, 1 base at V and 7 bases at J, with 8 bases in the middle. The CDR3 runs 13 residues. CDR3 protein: CASSQGGKQPQHF. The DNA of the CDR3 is TGTGCCAGCAGCCAAGGAGGGAAGCAGCCCCAGCATTTT.

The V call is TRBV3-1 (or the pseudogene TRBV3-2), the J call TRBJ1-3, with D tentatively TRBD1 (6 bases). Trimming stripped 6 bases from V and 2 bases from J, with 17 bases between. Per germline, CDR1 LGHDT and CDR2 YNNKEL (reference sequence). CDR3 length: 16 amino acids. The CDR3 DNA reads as TGTGCCAGCAGTCACTTCGCAGGGGTGCCTGGAAACACCATATATTTT. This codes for CASSHFAGVPGNTIYF.

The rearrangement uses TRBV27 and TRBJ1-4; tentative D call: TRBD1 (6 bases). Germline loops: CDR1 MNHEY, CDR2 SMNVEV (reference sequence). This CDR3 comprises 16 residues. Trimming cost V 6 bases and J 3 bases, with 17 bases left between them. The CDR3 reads CASRGYFRGSNEKLFF. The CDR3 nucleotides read TGTGCCAGCAGGGGTTATTTCAGGGGCTCTAATGAAAAACTGTTTTTT.

This CDR3 is CASSLRQGRYEQYF. The CDR3 DNA sequence: TGTGCCAGCAGTCTCCGACAGGGGAGGTACGAGCAGTACTTC. The chain joins TRBV28 to TRBJ2-7, with 8 bases that match TRBD1. Germline V gene lookup returns CDR1 MDHEN and CDR2 SYDVKM. The CDR3 sequence is 14 residues long. Trimming cost V 5 bases and J 4 bases; bases outside gene matches: 7.

CDR3 sequence reads: CASSEEGGIYGYTF. The CDR3 DNA reads TGCGCCAGCAGCGAGGAAGGGGGAATCTATGGCTACACCTTC. The gene calls are TRBV5-1 and TRBJ1-2; tentative D call: TRBD1 (6 bases). Germline values: CDR1 SGHRS, CDR2 YFSETQ. Trimming left V 4 bases short and J 4 bases short, with 14 bases between. This CDR3 comprises 14 residues.